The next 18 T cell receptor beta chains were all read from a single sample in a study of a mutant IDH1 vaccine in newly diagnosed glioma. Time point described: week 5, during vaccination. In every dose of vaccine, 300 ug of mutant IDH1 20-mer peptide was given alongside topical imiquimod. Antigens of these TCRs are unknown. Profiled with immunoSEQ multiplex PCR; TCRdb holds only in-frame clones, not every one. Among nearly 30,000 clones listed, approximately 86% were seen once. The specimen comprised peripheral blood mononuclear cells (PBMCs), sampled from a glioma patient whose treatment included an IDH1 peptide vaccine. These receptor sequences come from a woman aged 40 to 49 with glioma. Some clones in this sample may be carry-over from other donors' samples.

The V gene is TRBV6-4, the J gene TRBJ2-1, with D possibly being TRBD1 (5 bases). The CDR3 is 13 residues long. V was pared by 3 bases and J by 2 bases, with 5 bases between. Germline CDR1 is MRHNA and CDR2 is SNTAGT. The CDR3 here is CASSEDTYNEQFF. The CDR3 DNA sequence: TGTGCCAGCAGTGAGGACACCTACAATGAGCAGTTCTTC.

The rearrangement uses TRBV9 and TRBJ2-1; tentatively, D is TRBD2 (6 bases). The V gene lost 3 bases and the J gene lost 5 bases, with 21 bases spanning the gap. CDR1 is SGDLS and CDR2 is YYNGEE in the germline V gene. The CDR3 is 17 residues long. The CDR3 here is CASSGAVLGRTNNEQFF. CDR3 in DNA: TGTGCCAGCAGCGGAGCCGTCCTCGGGAGAACGAACAATGAGCAGTTCTTC.

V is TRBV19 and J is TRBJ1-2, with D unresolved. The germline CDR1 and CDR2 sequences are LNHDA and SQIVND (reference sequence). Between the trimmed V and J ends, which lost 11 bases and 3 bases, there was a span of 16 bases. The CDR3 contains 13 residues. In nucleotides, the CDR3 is TGTGCCTCCCATCCCAAGAGGGACTATGGCTACACCTTC. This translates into CASHPKRDYGYTF.

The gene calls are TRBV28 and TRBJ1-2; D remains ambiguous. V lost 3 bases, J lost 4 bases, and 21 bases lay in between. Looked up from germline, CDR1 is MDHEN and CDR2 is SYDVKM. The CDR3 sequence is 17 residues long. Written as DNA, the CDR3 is TGTGCCAGCAGTTTGGACTACAAGGATCTCTTTGCCTATGGCTACACCTTC. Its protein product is CASSLDYKDLFAYGYTF.

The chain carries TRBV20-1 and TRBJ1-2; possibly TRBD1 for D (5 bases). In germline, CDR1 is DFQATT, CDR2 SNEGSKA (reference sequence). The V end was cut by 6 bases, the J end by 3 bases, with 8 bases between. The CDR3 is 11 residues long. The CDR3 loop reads CSALGDYGYTF. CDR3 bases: TGCAGTGCCCTAGGGGACTATGGCTACACCTTC.

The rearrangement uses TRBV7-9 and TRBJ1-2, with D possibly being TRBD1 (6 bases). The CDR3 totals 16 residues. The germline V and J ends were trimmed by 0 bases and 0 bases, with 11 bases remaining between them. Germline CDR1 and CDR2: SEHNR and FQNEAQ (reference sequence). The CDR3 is CASSLAGGATNYGYTF. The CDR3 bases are TGTGCCAGCAGCTTAGCTGGGGGGGCAACTAACTATGGCTACACCTTC.

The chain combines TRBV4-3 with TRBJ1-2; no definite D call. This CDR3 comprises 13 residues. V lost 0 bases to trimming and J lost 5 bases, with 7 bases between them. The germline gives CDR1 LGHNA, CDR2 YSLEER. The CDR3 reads CASSQDRLYGYTF. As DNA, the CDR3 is TGCGCCAGCAGCCAAGACAGACTTTATGGCTACACCTTC.

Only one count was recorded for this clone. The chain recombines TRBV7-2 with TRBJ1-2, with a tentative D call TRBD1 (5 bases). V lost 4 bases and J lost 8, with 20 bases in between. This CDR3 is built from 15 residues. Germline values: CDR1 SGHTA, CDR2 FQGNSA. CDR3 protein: CASSSSRGLLSGYTF. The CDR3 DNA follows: TGTGCCAGCAGCTCCTCCCGGGGACTCCTTTCGGGCTACACCTTC. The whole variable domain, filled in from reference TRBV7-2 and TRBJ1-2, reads GAGVSQSPSNKVTEKGKDVELRCDPISGHTALYWYRQSLGQGLEFLIYFQGNSAPDKSGLPSDRFSAERTGGSVSTLTIQRTQQEDSAVYLCASSSSRGLLSGYTFGSGTRLTVV.

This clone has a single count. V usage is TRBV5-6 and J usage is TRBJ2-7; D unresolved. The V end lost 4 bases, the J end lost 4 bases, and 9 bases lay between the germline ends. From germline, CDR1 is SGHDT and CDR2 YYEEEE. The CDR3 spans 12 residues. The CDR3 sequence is CASSDLFYEQYF. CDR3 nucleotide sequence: TGTGCCAGCAGCGACTTATTTTACGAGCAGTACTTC. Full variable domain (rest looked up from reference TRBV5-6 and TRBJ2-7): DAGVTQSPTHLIKTRGQQVTLRCSPKSGHDTVSWYQQALGQGPQFIFQYYEEEERQRGNFPDRFSGHQFPNYSSELNVNALLLGDSALYLCASSDLFYEQYFGPGTRLTVT.

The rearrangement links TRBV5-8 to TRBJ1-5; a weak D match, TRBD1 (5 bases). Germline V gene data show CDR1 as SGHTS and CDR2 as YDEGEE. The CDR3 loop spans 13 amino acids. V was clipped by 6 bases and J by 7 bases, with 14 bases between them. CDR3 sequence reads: CASTPQVGQPQHF. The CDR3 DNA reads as TGTGCCAGCACCCCACAGGTGGGCCAGCCCCAGCATTTT.

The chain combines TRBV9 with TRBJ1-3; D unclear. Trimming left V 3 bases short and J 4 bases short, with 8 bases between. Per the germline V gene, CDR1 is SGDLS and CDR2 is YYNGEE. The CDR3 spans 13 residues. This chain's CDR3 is CASSALGGNTIYF. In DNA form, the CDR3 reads TGTGCCAGCAGCGCCCTGGGGGGAAACACCATATATTTT.

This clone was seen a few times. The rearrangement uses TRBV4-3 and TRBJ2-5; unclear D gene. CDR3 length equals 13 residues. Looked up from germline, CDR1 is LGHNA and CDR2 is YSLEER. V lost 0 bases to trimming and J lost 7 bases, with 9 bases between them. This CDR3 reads CASSQDTSWTQYF. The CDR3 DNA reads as TGCGCCAGCAGCCAAGATACGAGTTGGACCCAGTACTTC.

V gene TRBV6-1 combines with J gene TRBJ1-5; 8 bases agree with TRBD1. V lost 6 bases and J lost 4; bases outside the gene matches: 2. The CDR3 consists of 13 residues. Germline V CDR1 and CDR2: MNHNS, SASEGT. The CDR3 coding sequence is TGTGCCAGCAGACGGACAGGGAATCAGCCCCAGCATTTT. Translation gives CASRRTGNQPQHF.

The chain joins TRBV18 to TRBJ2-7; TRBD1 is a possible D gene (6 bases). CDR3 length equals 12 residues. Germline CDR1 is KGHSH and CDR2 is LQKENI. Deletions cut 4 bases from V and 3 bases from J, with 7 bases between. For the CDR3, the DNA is TGTGCCAGCTCACAACAGGGCTACGAGCAGTACTTC. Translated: CASSQQGYEQYF. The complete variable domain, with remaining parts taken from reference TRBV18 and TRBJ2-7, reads NAGVMQNPRHLVRRRGQEARLRCSPMKGHSHVYWYRQLPEEGLKFMVYLQKENIIDESGMPKERFSAEFPKEGPSILRIQQVVRGDSAAYFCASSQQGYEQYFGPGTRLTVT.

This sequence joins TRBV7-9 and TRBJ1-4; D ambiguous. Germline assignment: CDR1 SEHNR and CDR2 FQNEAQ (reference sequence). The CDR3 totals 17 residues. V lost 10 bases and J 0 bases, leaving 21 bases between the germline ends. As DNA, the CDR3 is TGTGCCACACGCTTTGGTTCCGCTTCTGCAACTAATGAAAAACTGTTTTTT. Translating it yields CATRFGSASATNEKLFF.

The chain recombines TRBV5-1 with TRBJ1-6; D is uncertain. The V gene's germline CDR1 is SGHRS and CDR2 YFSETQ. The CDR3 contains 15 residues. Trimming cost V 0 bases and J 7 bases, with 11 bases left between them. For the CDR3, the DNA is TGCGCCAGCAGCTTGGATACCGGACCCAATTCACCCCTCCACTTT. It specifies CASSLDTGPNSPLHF. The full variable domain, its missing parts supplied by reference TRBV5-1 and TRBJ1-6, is KAGVTQTPRYLIKTRGQQVTLSCSPISGHRSVSWYQQTPGQGLQFLFEYFSETQRNKGNFPGRFSGRQFSNSRSEMNVSTLELGDSALYLCASSLDTGPNSPLHFGNGTRLTVT.

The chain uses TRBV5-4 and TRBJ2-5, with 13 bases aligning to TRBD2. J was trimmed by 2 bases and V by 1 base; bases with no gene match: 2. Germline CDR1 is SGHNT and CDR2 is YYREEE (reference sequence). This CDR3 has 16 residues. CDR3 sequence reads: CASSLQTSGGQETQYF. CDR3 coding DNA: TGTGCCAGCAGCTTGCAGACTAGCGGGGGGCAAGAGACCCAGTACTTC. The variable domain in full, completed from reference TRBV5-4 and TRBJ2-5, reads ETGVTQSPTHLIKTRGQQVTLRCSSQSGHNTVSWYQQALGQGPQFIFQYYREEENGRGNFPPRFSGLQFPNYSSELNVNALELDDSALYLCASSLQTSGGQETQYFGPGTRLLVL.

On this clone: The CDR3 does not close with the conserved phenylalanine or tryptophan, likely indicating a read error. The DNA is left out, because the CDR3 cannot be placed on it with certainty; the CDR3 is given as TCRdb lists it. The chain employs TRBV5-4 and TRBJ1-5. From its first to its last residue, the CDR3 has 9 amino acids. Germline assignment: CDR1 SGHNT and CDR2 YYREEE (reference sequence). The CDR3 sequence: CASSFYNPG.